Presented here are 15 T cell receptor beta chains from one specimen sequenced in a study of blood T cell repertoires in COVID-19 (dated by TCRdb to the early 2020s). The method behind the library was the immunoSEQ multiplex PCR assay. Not all clones reach the TCRdb copy of this immuneACCESS table, which keeps in-frame sequences only. Checked studies attribute under half of the gap to unresolved V genes and leave the rest unexplained. The sample table records approximately 65,000 clones; roughly 81% of these occur just once. The top ten hold roughly 14% of the sample. The sequenced sample was peripheral blood. These receptors were obtained from an elderly man with acute or convalescent COVID-19.

The chain has TRBV29-1 and TRBJ2-7; TRBD1 matches 9 bases. The length of the CDR3 is 15 residues. CDR1 is SQVTM, CDR2 ANQGSEA, per germline. Germline trimming cut 1 base from V and 3 bases from J; bases unmatched to any gene: 7. The CDR3 DNA reads as TGCAGCGTTGAAGGGGGACAGGGAGGACTCTACGAGCAGTACTTC. The encoded protein is CSVEGGQGGLYEQYF.

The chain carries TRBV7-2 and TRBJ2-1, with 8 positions matching TRBD1. Losses at the gene ends were 5 bases for V and 8 bases for J; bases not matched to a gene: 17. Germline V gives CDR1 SGHTA, CDR2 FQGNSA. CDR3 length: 17 residues. CDR3 nucleotide sequence: TGTGCCAGCAGCCCGTTAGGGGCAGGGGGCCCTATGGATGAGCAGTTCTTC. Residues: CASSPLGAGGPMDEQFF.

The CDR3 coding sequence is TGCGCCAGCAGCTTGGCGGGAGGAGATACGCAGTATTTT. This gives the protein CASSLAGGDTQYF. This sequence joins TRBV5-1 and TRBJ2-3, with TRBD2 identical over 7 bases. J lost 5 bases, V lost 0 bases, and 0 bases had no gene match. CDR3 length: 13 residues. Germline-derived CDR1 and CDR2 are SGHRS and YFSETQ. The full variable domain, completed using reference TRBV5-1 and TRBJ2-3, is KAGVTQTPRYLIKTRGQQVTLSCSPISGHRSVSWYQQTPGQGLQFLFEYFSETQRNKGNFPGRFSGRQFSNSRSEMNVSTLELGDSALYLCASSLAGGDTQYFGPGTRLTVL.

The chain is built from TRBV28 and TRBJ1-1, with TRBD1 matching 8 bases. The CDR3 is 14 amino acids. Germline CDR1 reads MDHEN; CDR2 reads SYDVKM. V gave up 9 bases and J gave up 7 bases; unmatched junction bases: 13. In DNA, the CDR3 is TGTGCCAGTAGGACCGGGACAGGAATAATTGAAGCTTTCTTT. Its protein product is CASRTGTGIIEAFF.

The genes are TRBV9 and TRBJ1-5; D gene unclear. Trimming stripped 0 bases from V and 0 bases from J, with 4 bases between. The CDR3 sequence is 14 residues long. The germline V gene encodes CDR1 SGDLS and CDR2 YYNGEE. The CDR3 DNA follows: TGTGCCAGCAGCGTAGACGGTAGCAATCAGCCCCAGCATTTT. Protein sequence: CASSVDGSNQPQHF.

Here the CDR3 reads CASSQDPGRQETQYF. The CDR3 DNA reads as TGTGCCAGCAGCCAAGATCCTGGGAGGCAAGAGACCCAGTACTTC. The chain joins TRBV4-2 to TRBJ2-5, with D perhaps TRBD2 (6 bases). The CDR3 contains 15 residues. V gave up 0 bases and J gave up 2 bases, with 10 bases separating them. Looked up from germline, CDR1 is LGHNA and CDR2 is YNFKEQ.

The chain employs TRBV7-2 and TRBJ2-1; TRBD1 matches at 12 bases. This CDR3 spans 14 amino acids. In germline, CDR1 is SGHTA, CDR2 FQGNSA. J lost 9 bases, V lost 5 bases, and 5 bases had no gene match. CDR3 region: CASSRGTGGFEQFF. The CDR3 DNA reads as TGTGCCAGCAGCCGCGGGACAGGGGGCTTTGAGCAGTTCTTC.

The chain uses TRBV27 and TRBJ1-2; 7 nucleotides match TRBD1. With 5 bases clipped from V and 4 bases from J, the junction kept 7 bases outside the gene matches. CDR1 is MNHEY and CDR2 is SMNVEV in the germline V gene (reference sequence). The CDR3 contains 14 residues. The CDR3 DNA sequence: TGTGCCAGCAGTCGCAGGGGGACGGGCTATGGCTACACCTTC. Residues: CASSRRGTGYGYTF.

This chain joins TRBV5-1 and TRBJ1-1; D might be TRBD1 (5 bases). The V gene's germline CDR1 is SGHRS and CDR2 YFSETQ. The CDR3 has 20 amino acids. Between the trimmed V and J ends, which lost 7 bases and 0 bases, there was a span of 31 bases. This CDR3 reads CASRSGNGDSREGLNTEAFF. CDR3 nucleotides: TGCGCCAGCCGTTCTGGGAACGGGGATTCGAGGGAGGGACTGAACACTGAAGCTTTCTTT.

The CDR3 region has the DNA TGTGCCAGCAGCTTAGGTAGCGGGCGGTACTACGAGCAGTACTTC. It yields the protein CASSLGSGRYYEQYF. The chain couples TRBV11-2 to TRBJ2-7; 7 nucleotides match TRBD2. The germline V gene encodes CDR1 SGHAT and CDR2 FQNNGV. With 1 base clipped from V and 3 bases from J, the junction kept 6 bases outside the gene matches. The CDR3 has 15 amino acids.

A remark on this clone: This same CDR3 is encoded by further DNA sequences in the sample. The V gene is TRBV18, the J gene TRBJ2-3, with TRBD2 matching 15 bases. Germline CDR1 is KGHSH and CDR2 is LQKENI. The CDR3 is 16 residues long. J lost 3 bases, V lost 3 bases, and 1 base had no gene match. The CDR3 loop reads CASSPGTSGRTDTQYF. CDR3 DNA: TGTGCCAGCTCACCTGGGACTAGCGGGAGGACAGATACGCAGTATTTT.

The CDR3 nucleotides are TGTGCCAGCAGTTACGCAGGGCAGGTACAAGAGACCCAGTACTTC. Residues: CASSYAGQVQETQYF. This sequence joins TRBV6-2 or TRBV6-3 and TRBJ2-5, with TRBD1 as a possible D gene (5 bases). The germline V gene has CDR1 MNHEY and CDR2 SVGEGT. The ends were cut back, 2 bases at V and 2 bases at J, with 12 bases in the middle. This CDR3 has 15 residues.

The chain couples TRBV24-1 to TRBJ1-2, with D perhaps matching TRBD1 (5 bases). CDR3 length: 14 amino acids. Trimming pared 2 bases from V and 6 bases from J, leaving 12 bases between. Germline V gene sequence: CDR1 KGHDR, CDR2 SFDVKD. The CDR3 nucleotides are TGTGCCACCAGTGATTGGAAGGGAGGGGATGGCTACACCTTC. Its translation: CATSDWKGGDGYTF.

The gene calls are TRBV19 and TRBJ1-1; 7 bases agree with TRBD1. Trimming took 0 bases from V and 7 from J; bases not matched to a gene: 5. CDR3 length: 14 amino acids. Germline CDR1 LNHDA, CDR2 SQIVND (reference sequence). The CDR3 bases are TGTGCCAGTAGTATAGATCCAGGGGGGCTTGAAGCTTTCTTT. Translation gives CASSIDPGGLEAFF.

The chain employs TRBV27 and TRBJ1-6; weak D call: TRBD1 (5 bases). In germline, CDR1 is MNHEY, CDR2 SMNVEV (reference sequence). The CDR3 runs to 13 residues. The germline V and J ends were trimmed by 6 bases and 13 bases, with 16 bases remaining between them. The CDR3 DNA reads TGTGCCAGCAGCTTCGACAGATCGAAGCCCCTCCACTTT. Translation gives CASSFDRSKPLHF.